The 30 T cell receptor beta chains given below trace back to one sample, sequenced in a study of T-cell memory formation after mild COVID-19. TCRdb called the 5' RACE reads again in MiXCR, with one record for every CDR3 protein. The sample yields 80,000 to 90,000 distinct CDR3 sequences, 25% seen once. Sequenced sample: PBMCs or a T cell subset sorted from them (not recorded which). All receptors come from a man aged 18 to 35 who had mild COVID-19 (a few samples of this study predate the infection). Cell type and time point are not known.

V is TRBV6-6 and J is TRBJ2-1, with 9 bases lining up with TRBD2. V dropped 2 bases and J dropped 7; count of bases not matched to a gene: 6. CDR1 is MNHNY, CDR2 SVGAGI, per germline (reference sequence). The CDR3 sequence is 15 residues long. CDR3 loop: CASSYGVAGENEQFF. The CDR3 DNA reads TGTGCCAGCAGTTACGGTGTAGCGGGGGAGAATGAGCAGTTCTTC.

The DNA for the CDR3 is TGCGCCAGCAGCAAGGGACTGTCAAGCTCCTACGAGCAGTACTTC. It specifies CASSKGLSSSYEQYF. The chain carries TRBV5-1 and TRBJ2-7; the D gene is possibly TRBD2 (6 bases). CDR3 length equals 15 residues. Germline lookup yields CDR1 SGHRS and CDR2 YFSETQ. Trimming pared 4 bases from V and 0 bases from J, leaving 14 bases between.

The chain carries TRBV4-1 and TRBJ2-2; TRBD2 agrees at 12 bases. Germline trimming cut 3 bases from V and 8 bases from J; bases unmatched to any gene: 4. The CDR3 has 15 amino acids. CDR1 is MGHRA and CDR2 is YSYEKL in the germline V gene. This CDR3 is CASSHTSGGPGELFF. CDR3 in DNA: TGCGCCAGCAGCCACACTAGCGGGGGGCCTGGGGAGCTGTTTTTT.

The CDR3 DNA reads as TGCGCCAGCAGCCAAGAATTGGACAGCGCGAACACCGGGGAGCTGTTTTTT. Translated, it gives CASSQELDSANTGELFF. The rearrangement links TRBV4-3 to TRBJ2-2; D possibly corresponds to TRBD1 (6 bases). The CDR3 length is 17 residues. The V gene's germline CDR1 is LGHNA and CDR2 YSLEER. Trimming took 0 bases from V and 0 from J, leaving 11 bases between them.

The chain combines TRBV5-1 with TRBJ1-1; D ambiguous. The V end was cut by 0 bases, the J end by 2 bases, with 11 bases between. Germline values: CDR1 SGHRS, CDR2 YFSETQ. This CDR3 has 15 residues. As DNA, the CDR3 is TGCGCCAGCAGCTTGGCCTGGTCCAGTAACACTGAAGCTTTCTTT. Its protein product is CASSLAWSSNTEAFF.

This clonotype has a handful of counts. This chain links TRBV20-1 with TRBJ2-1; 10 positions agree with TRBD2. The CDR3 sequence is 16 residues long. J was trimmed by 4 bases and V by 0 bases; bases with no gene match: 6. Germline V CDR1 and CDR2: DFQATT, SNEGSKA (reference sequence). DNA of the CDR3: TGCAGTGCTAGAGATGCGAGCGGGGGGGTATACAATGAGCAGTTCTTC. Encoded protein: CSARDASGGVYNEQFF.

This clonotype was seen more than once but under ten times. The rearrangement joins TRBV9 to TRBJ2-5, with 12 positions matching TRBD1. CDR1 is SGDLS, CDR2 YYNGEE, per germline. This CDR3 region has 16 residues. J lost 1 base, V lost 4 bases, and 5 bases had no gene match. In nucleotides, the CDR3 is TGTGCCAGCAGCATCCGGGACAGGGGGCCCCAAGAGACCCAGTACTTC. Protein sequence: CASSIRDRGPQETQYF. The entire variable domain, with the rest obtained from reference TRBV9 and TRBJ2-5, is as follows: DSGVTQTPKHLITATGQRVTLRCSPRSGDLSVYWYQQSLDQGLQFLIQYYNGEERAKGNILERFSAQQFPDLHSELNLSSLELGDSALYFCASSIRDRGPQETQYFGPGTRLLVL.

Concerning this clonotype itself: At one end the junction does not follow the germline gene, possibly because of a read error. V is TRBV5-1 and J is TRBJ2-2, with D perhaps TRBD1 (5 bases). Per the germline V gene, CDR1 is SGHRS and CDR2 is YFSETQ. CDR3 length: 16 amino acids. The chain's CDR3 is CASSLAGHANTWELFF. CDR3 DNA: TGCGCCAGCAGCTTGGCAGGACATGCGAACACCTGGGAGCTGTTTTTT.

This rearrangement joins TRBV14 to TRBJ1-1, with D possibly TRBD1 on 6 matching bases. The V end lost 4 bases, the J end lost 11 bases, and 17 bases lay between the germline ends. This CDR3 comprises 13 residues. CDR1 and CDR2 (germline): SGHDN, FVKESK. The CDR3 DNA sequence: TGTGCCAGCAGCCCTCCGGGGGGGGCTATGGCTTTCTTT. Translation gives CASSPPGGAMAFF.

To note about this clonotype: Just one base apart from a much larger clone, this may be a read error. The rearrangement uses TRBV6-2 or TRBV6-3 and TRBJ1-1, with TRBD1 matching over 8 bases. Per the germline V gene, CDR1 is MNHEY and CDR2 is SVGEGT. The CDR3 has 16 amino acids. CDR3 region: CASSPRTGPSQGEALF. Written as DNA, the CDR3 is TGTGCCAGCAGTCCCCGGACAGGGCCAAGTCAGGGTGAAGCTTTATTT.

This chain uses TRBV6-2 or TRBV6-3 with TRBJ1-2; D possibly corresponds to TRBD1 (6 bases). Trimming pared 2 bases from V and 3 bases from J, leaving 10 bases between. Germline V lookup: CDR1 MNHEY, CDR2 SVGEGT. The CDR3 loop spans 14 amino acids. The CDR3 bases are TGTGCCAGCAGTTACGGCAGGGGTTACTATGGCTACACCTTC. This sequence encodes CASSYGRGYYGYTF.

This chain joins TRBV20-1 and TRBJ2-3; tentatively, D is TRBD1 (8 bases). V was cut by 6 bases and J by 3 bases, with 16 bases left in between. Germline V gene lookup returns CDR1 DFQATT and CDR2 SNEGSKA (reference sequence). The CDR3 runs to 14 residues. CDR3 sequence (DNA): TGCAGTGCCACTGCGGGGGACAGGACAGATACGCAGTATTTT. Its protein is CSATAGDRTDTQYF.

This clonotype has just a few counts. V is TRBV27 and J is TRBJ2-5, with D tentatively TRBD2 (6 bases). Trimming shortened V by 5 bases and J by 2 bases, and 12 bases separated the two germline ends. Germline V CDR1 and CDR2: MNHEY, SMNVEV (reference sequence). The CDR3 totals 14 residues. The CDR3: CASSKLAEQETQYF. CDR3 in DNA: TGTGCCAGCAGTAAGTTAGCGGAGCAAGAGACCCAGTACTTC.

This clonotype was counted at least ten times. The chain joins TRBV7-9 to TRBJ2-2; the D is unclear. CDR3 length: 13 amino acids. Germline V gives CDR1 SEHNR, CDR2 FQNEAQ (reference sequence). Trimming removed 11 bases at V and 1 base at J, with 11 bases between. CDR3 in amino acids: CAQLGQNTGELFF. The CDR3 DNA reads as TGTGCCCAGCTCGGCCAGAACACCGGGGAGCTGTTTTTT.

This clonotype was recorded a few times. This chain connects TRBV12-3 or TRBV12-4 to TRBJ1-2, with D unclear. The CDR3 runs to 15 residues. V was trimmed by 4 bases and J by 3 bases, leaving 15 bases between them. CDR3 in DNA: TGTGCCAGCAGTTCGGACCAGCCCTTAGACTATGGCTACACCTTC. As protein: CASSSDQPLDYGYTF.

The rearrangement uses TRBV4-1 and TRBJ2-5, with 7 bases fitting TRBD2. The CDR3 runs to 14 residues. Germline CDR1 reads MGHRA; CDR2 reads YSYEKL. With 0 bases clipped from V and 9 bases from J, the junction kept 7 bases outside the gene matches. The CDR3 region is CASSQEGLGGAQYF. The CDR3 DNA reads TGCGCCAGCAGCCAAGAAGGCCTTGGGGGGGCCCAGTACTTC.

This clonotype was found many times. V gene TRBV14 combines with J gene TRBJ2-5, with 7 bases aligning to TRBD1. The CDR3 sequence is 14 residues long. V gave up 1 base and J gave up 2 bases; unmatched junction bases: 1. CDR1 is SGHDN and CDR2 is FVKESK in the germline V gene. The DNA for the CDR3 is TGTGCCAGCAGCCAAGGGGGACAGCAAGAGACCCAGTACTTC. Encoded protein: CASSQGGQQETQYF.

V is TRBV11-2 and J is TRBJ1-2; maybe TRBD1 (5 bases). V dropped 5 bases and J dropped 8 bases, with 24 bases sitting between them. Germline CDR1 and CDR2: SGHAT and FQNNGV. CDR3 length: 16 residues. CDR3 loop: CASSRRQGNLRGGYTF. Here the CDR3 DNA reads TGTGCCAGCAGCCGTCGTCAGGGAAACTTAAGGGGAGGCTACACCTTC.

The genes are TRBV5-1 and TRBJ2-3, with D possibly TRBD1 on 6 matching bases. CDR1 and CDR2 (germline): SGHRS, YFSETQ. This CDR3 contains 15 residues. V lost 5 bases to trimming and J lost 2 bases, with 15 bases between them. This CDR3 is CASSYRGQTTDTQYF. DNA of the CDR3: TGCGCCAGCAGTTACCGAGGACAGACCACAGATACGCAGTATTTT.

This clonotype has ten or more counts. The chain employs TRBV7-2 and TRBJ2-5, with 10 positions matching TRBD2. CDR1 is SGHTA, CDR2 FQGNSA, per germline. The ends lost 2 bases at V and 6 bases at J; junction bases unmatched: 15. The CDR3 is made up of 18 amino acids. In nucleotides, the CDR3 is TGTGCCAGCAGCTTACTTTCGGGTAGCGGGGGGCCCTGGAAGACCCAGTACTTC. Its protein product is CASSLLSGSGGPWKTQYF.

This clonotype was counted ten times or more. This sequence joins TRBV19 and TRBJ2-7, with TRBD1 matching over 10 bases. The length of the CDR3 is 14 residues. Trimming at V came to 5 bases and at J to 3 bases, leaving 4 bases not matched to a gene. CDR1 and CDR2 (germline): LNHDA, SQIVND (reference sequence). For the CDR3, the DNA is TGTGCCAGTAGTCCCGGACAGGGGGGCTACGAGCAGTACTTC. This codes for CASSPGQGGYEQYF.

J is TRBJ2-3 and V is TRBV12-3 or TRBV12-4, with D perhaps TRBD2 (5 bases). The CDR3 sequence is 16 residues long. Trimming took 1 base from V and 4 from J, leaving 15 bases between them. This chain's CDR3 is CASSLDGGRYADTQYF. CDR3 nucleotide sequence: TGTGCCAGCAGTTTAGATGGCGGGCGGTATGCAGATACGCAGTATTTT.

The CDR3 DNA reads as TGCGCCAGCAGCCAAGATCTGGCACCGGATGAGCAGTTCTTC. This codes for CASSQDLAPDEQFF. V gene TRBV4-1 combines with J gene TRBJ2-1; no firm D call. V was trimmed by 0 bases and J by 8 bases, leaving 11 bases between them. Germline CDR1 MGHRA, CDR2 YSYEKL. The length of the CDR3 is 14 residues.

The chain carries TRBV6-2 or TRBV6-3 and TRBJ1-5; D is ambiguous. Germline CDR1 MNHEY, CDR2 SVGEGT. The CDR3 has 14 amino acids. V dropped 6 bases and J dropped 2 bases, with 11 bases sitting between them. CDR3 DNA sequence: TGTGCCAGCAGGGAGGACGGCGGCAATCAGCCCCAGCATTTT. This codes for CASREDGGNQPQHF.

The chain recombines TRBV12-3 or TRBV12-4 with TRBJ2-3; weak D call: TRBD1 (5 bases). Trimming shortened V by 7 bases and J by 5 bases, and 7 bases separated the two germline ends. There are 11 residues in the CDR3. The CDR3 nucleotides are TGTGCCAGCACCCAGGGAGATACGCAGTATTTT. Protein: CASTQGDTQYF.

The CDR3 sequence is CASSQEAGSTDTQYF. CDR3 bases: TGCGCCAGCAGCCAAGAGGCAGGGAGCACAGATACGCAGTATTTT. The rearrangement links TRBV4-3 to TRBJ2-3; tentatively, D is TRBD1 (5 bases). In germline, CDR1 is LGHNA, CDR2 YSLEER. Trimming stripped 0 bases from V and 0 bases from J, with 7 bases between. The CDR3 consists of 15 residues.

Ten or more counts support this clonotype. J is TRBJ1-5 and V is TRBV4-3, with a weak D call TRBD1 (5 bases). Looked up from germline, CDR1 is LGHNA and CDR2 is YSLEER. V lost 2 bases and J 10 bases, leaving 12 bases between the germline ends. The CDR3 covers 13 residues. The DNA for the CDR3 is TGCGCCAGCAGCCAATTGCAGGGTAAACCCCAGCATTTT. It is translated as CASSQLQGKPQHF.

A few counts support this clonotype. The CDR3 nucleotides read TGTGCCTGGAACCCGTTTCGCACTGAAGCTTTCTTT. Translated, it gives CAWNPFRTEAFF. J is TRBJ1-1 and V is TRBV30; D is undetermined. CDR1 is GTSNPN, CDR2 SVGIG, per germline (reference sequence). V was clipped by 4 bases and J by 4 bases, with 10 bases between them. The CDR3 consists of 12 residues.

The genes are TRBV7-9 and TRBJ1-5; the match to TRBD1 covers 7 bases. Germline values: CDR1 SEHNR, CDR2 FQNEAQ (reference sequence). J lost 3 bases, V lost 5 bases, and 4 bases had no gene match. The CDR3 has 14 amino acids. CDR3 nucleotides: TGTGCCAGCAGCCCGACAGGGAACAATCAGCCCCAGCATTTT. This encodes CASSPTGNNQPQHF.

The V gene is TRBV4-1, the J gene TRBJ1-4; D not resolved. Per germline, CDR1 MGHRA and CDR2 YSYEKL. Trimming took 0 bases from V and 8 from J, leaving 7 bases between them. The CDR3 is 13 residues long. As DNA, the CDR3 is TGCGCCAGCAGCCAAGATGTGGGGGAAAAACTGTTTTTT. Translation gives CASSQDVGEKLFF.